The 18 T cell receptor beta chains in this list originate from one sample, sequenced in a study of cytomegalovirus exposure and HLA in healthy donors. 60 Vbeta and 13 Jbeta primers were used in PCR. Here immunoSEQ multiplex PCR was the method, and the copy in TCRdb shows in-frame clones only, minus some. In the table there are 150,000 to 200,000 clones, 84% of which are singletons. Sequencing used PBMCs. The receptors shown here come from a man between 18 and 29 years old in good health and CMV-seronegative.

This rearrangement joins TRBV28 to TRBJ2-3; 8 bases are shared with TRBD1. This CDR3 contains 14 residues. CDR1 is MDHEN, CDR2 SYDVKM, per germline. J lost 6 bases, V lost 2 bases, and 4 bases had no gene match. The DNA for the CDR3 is TGTGCCAGCAGTTTAACACAGGGGGTTGATACGCAGTATTTT. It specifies CASSLTQGVDTQYF.

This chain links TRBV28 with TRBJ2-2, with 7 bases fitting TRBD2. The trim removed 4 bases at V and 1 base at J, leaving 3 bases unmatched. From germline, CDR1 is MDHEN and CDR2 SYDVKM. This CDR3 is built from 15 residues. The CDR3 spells CASSSRGGNTGELFF. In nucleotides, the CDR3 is TGTGCCAGCAGTTCCCGCGGGGGGAACACCGGGGAGCTGTTTTTT.

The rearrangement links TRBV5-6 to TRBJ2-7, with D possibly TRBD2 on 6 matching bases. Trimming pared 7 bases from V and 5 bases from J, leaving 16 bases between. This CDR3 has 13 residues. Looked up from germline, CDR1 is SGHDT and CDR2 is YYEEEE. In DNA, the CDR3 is TGTGCCAGCGCCATGGCGGGGACCAACGAGCAGTACTTC. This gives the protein CASAMAGTNEQYF.

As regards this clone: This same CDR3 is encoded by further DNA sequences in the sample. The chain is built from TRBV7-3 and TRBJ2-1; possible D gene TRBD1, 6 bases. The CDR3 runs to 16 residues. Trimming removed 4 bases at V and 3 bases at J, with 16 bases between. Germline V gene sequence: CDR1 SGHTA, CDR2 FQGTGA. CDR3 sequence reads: CASSSLGQGNYNEQFF. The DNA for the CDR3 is TGTGCCAGCAGCTCCTTGGGGCAGGGGAACTACAATGAGCAGTTCTTC.

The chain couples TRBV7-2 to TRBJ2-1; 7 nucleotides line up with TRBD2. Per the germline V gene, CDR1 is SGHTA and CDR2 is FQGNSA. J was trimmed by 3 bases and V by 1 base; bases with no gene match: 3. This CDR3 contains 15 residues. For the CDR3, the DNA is TGTGCCAGCAGCTTAGAGAGCGGGATCTACAATGAGCAGTTCTTC. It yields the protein CASSLESGIYNEQFF.

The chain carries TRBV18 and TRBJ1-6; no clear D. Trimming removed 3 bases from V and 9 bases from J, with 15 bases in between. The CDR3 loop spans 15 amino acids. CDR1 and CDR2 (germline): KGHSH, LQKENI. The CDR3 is CASSPWEEGLSPLHF. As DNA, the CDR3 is TGTGCCAGCTCACCGTGGGAGGAGGGCCTTTCACCCCTCCACTTT.

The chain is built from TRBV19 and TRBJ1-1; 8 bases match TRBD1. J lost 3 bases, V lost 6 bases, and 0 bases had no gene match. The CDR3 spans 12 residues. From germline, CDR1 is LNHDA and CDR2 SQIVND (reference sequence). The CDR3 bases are TGTGCCAGTAGGACAGGGGACACTGAAGCTTTCTTT. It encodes CASRTGDTEAFF. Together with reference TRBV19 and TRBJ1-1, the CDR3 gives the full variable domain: DGGITQSPKYLFRKEGQNVTLSCEQNLNHDAMYWYRQDPGQGLRLIYYSQIVNDFQKGDIAEGYSVSREKKESFPLTVTSAQKNPTAFYLCASRTGDTEAFFGQGTRLTVV.

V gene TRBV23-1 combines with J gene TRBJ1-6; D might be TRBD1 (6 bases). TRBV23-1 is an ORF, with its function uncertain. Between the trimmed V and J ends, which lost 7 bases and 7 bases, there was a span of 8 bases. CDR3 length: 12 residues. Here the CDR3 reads CASNRENSPLHF. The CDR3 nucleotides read TGCGCCAGCAACAGGGAGAATTCACCCCTCCACTTT.

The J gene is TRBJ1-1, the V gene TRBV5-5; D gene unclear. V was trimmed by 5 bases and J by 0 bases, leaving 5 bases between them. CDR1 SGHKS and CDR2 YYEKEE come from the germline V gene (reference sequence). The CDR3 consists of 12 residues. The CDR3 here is CASRRMNTEAFF. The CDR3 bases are TGTGCCAGCAGGCGCATGAACACTGAAGCTTTCTTT.

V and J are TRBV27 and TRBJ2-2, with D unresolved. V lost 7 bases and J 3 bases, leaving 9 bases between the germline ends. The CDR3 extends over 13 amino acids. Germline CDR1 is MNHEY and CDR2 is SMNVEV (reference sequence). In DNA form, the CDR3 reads TGTGCCAGCAACGACGGGTACACCGGGGAGCTGTTTTTT. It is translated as CASNDGYTGELFF.

CDR3: CASSVGDRGLSGELFF. The CDR3 nucleotides are TGTGCCAGTAGTGTTGGGGACAGGGGGCTTAGCGGGGAGCTGTTTTTT. This chain joins TRBV19 and TRBJ2-2; the match to TRBD1 covers 12 bases. In germline, CDR1 is LNHDA, CDR2 SQIVND (reference sequence). V dropped 5 bases and J dropped 7; count of bases not matched to a gene: 8. The CDR3 runs 16 residues.

CDR3 loop: CSAQGSGQETQYF. The CDR3 DNA sequence: TGCAGCGCCCAGGGGAGCGGACAAGAGACCCAGTACTTC. J is TRBJ2-5 and V is TRBV29-1, with D possibly TRBD1 on 6 matching bases. Germline V lookup: CDR1 SQVTM, CDR2 ANQGSEA. The CDR3 loop spans 13 amino acids. V was trimmed by 7 bases and J by 2 bases, leaving 14 bases between them.

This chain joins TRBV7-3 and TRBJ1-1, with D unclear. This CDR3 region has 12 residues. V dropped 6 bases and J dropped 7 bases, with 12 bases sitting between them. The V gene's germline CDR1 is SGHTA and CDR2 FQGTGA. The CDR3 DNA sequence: TGTGCCAGCAGGGGCCGCCACATTGAAGCTTTCTTT. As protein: CASRGRHIEAFF.

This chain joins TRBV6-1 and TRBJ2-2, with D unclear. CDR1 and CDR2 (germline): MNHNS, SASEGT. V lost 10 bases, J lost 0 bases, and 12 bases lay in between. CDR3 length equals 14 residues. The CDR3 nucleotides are TGTGCCACCCTTGGGCCAGCGAACACCGGGGAGCTGTTTTTT. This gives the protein CATLGPANTGELFF.

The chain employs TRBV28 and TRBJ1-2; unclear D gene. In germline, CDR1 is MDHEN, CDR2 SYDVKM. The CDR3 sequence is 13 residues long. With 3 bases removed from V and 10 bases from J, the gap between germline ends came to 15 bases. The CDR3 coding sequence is TGTGCCAGCAGTTTTGGGCTTGGGAGAAACTACACCTTC. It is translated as CASSFGLGRNYTF.

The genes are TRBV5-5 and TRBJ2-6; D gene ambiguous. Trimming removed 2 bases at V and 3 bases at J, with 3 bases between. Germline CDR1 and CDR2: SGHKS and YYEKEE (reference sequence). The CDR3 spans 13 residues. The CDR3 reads CASSFGGANVLTF. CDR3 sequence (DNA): TGTGCCAGCAGCTTCGGTGGGGCCAACGTCCTGACTTTC. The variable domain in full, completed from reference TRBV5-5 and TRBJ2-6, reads DAGVTQSPTHLIKTRGQQVTLRCSPISGHKSVSWYQQVLGQGPQFIFQYYEKEERGRGNFPDRFSARQFPNYSSELNVNALLLGDSALYLCASSFGGANVLTFGAGSRLTVL.

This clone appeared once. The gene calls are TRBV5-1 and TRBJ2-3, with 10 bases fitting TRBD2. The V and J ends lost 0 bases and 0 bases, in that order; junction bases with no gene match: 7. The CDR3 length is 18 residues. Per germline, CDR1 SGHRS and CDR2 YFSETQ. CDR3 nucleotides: TGCGCCAGCAGCTTGGGTCTAGCGGGGGCCCTGAGCACAGATACGCAGTATTTT. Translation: CASSLGLAGALSTDTQYF.

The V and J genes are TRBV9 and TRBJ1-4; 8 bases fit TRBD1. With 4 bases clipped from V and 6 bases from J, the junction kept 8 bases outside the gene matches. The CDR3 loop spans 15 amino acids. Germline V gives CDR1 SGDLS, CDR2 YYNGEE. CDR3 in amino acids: CASSLSTGGYEKLFF. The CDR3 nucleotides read TGTGCCAGCAGCCTATCTACAGGGGGGTATGAAAAACTGTTTTTT.